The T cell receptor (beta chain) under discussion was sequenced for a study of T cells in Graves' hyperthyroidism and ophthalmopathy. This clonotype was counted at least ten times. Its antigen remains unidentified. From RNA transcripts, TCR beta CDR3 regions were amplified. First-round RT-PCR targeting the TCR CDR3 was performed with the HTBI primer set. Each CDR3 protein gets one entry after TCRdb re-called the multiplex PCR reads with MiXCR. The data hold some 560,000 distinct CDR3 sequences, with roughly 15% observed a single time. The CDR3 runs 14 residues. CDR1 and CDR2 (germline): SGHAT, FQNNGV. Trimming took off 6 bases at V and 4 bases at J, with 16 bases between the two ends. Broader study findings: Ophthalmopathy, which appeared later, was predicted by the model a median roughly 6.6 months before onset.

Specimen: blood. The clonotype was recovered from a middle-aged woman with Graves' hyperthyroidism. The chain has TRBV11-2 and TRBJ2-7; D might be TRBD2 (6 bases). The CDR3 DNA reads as TGTGCCAGCAGACGCACCGGGACTCGTTACGAGCAGTACTTC. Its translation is CASRRTGTRYEQYF.